Presented here are 29 T cell receptor beta chains from one specimen sequenced in a study of blood T cells in healthy people across ages. Together with a sample-barcoded 5' primer, a J-beta primer mix was included in a second PCR lasting about 7 to 11 cycles. TCRdb reanalysed the 5' RACE reads using MiXCR and keeps one entry per CDR3 protein. The sample carries approximately 680,000 distinct CDR3 sequences, 32% recorded once. Sequenced material: blood. The source is a woman over 75 in good health.

The chain joins TRBV20-1 to TRBJ2-7; possible D gene TRBD1, 6 bases. V gave up 2 bases and J gave up 4 bases, with 9 bases separating them. The CDR3 length is 12 residues. The germline CDR1 and CDR2 sequences are DFQATT and SNEGSKA (reference sequence). CDR3: CSARNQGYEQYF. CDR3 DNA: TGCAGTGCTAGAAACCAGGGGTACGAGCAGTACTTC.

The chain combines TRBV7-3 with TRBJ1-2; D is possibly TRBD1 (5 bases). The germline V and J ends were trimmed by 1 base and 4 bases, with 10 bases remaining between them. CDR1 SGHTA and CDR2 FQGTGA come from the germline V gene. The CDR3 consists of 14 residues. CDR3 in amino acids: CASSLSSQGYGYTF. CDR3 sequence (DNA): TGTGCCAGCAGCTTAAGCTCGCAGGGCTATGGCTACACCTTC.

This clonotype was seen more than once but under ten times. A clone one base away is much larger, so this may be a read error. The chain couples TRBV9 to TRBJ2-1, with 11 bases fitting TRBD2. The germline gives CDR1 SGDLS, CDR2 YYNGEE. The CDR3 is 16 residues long. V gave up 4 bases and J gave up 9 bases; unmatched junction bases: 12. CDR3 sequence (DNA): TGTGCCAGCAGCAGCCGACCTAGCGGGGGGTACGGTGAGCAGTTCTTC. This codes for CASSSRPSGGYGEQFF.

There are a few counts of this clonotype. The chain is built from TRBV29-1 and TRBJ2-5, with 12 bases that match TRBD2. CDR1 is SQVTM and CDR2 is ANQGSEA in the germline V gene. This CDR3 is built from 15 residues. Germline trimming cut 4 bases from V and 5 bases from J; bases unmatched to any gene: 8. CDR3 coding DNA: TGCAGCGTTGGTCTAGCGGGGGGGCCAACTGAGACCCAGTACTTC. It yields the protein CSVGLAGGPTETQYF.

With regard to this clonotype: Being one base from a much bigger clone, this may be a read error. The chain links TRBV14 to TRBJ2-4; the D is unclear. The tail of the sequence fits TRBJ2-7 better, so the J call may be wrong. The CDR3 spans 13 residues. Germline CDR1 SGHDN, CDR2 FVKESK. The CDR3 reads CANSPEILGEQYF. The DNA for the CDR3 is TGTGCCAACAGCCCCGAAATCTTGGGCGAGCAGTACTTC.

This clonotype was counted at least ten times. V gene TRBV5-1 combines with J gene TRBJ2-2; D may match TRBD1 or TRBD2 (5 bases each). The CDR3 consists of 15 residues. CDR1 SGHRS and CDR2 YFSETQ come from the germline V gene. The V end was cut by 0 bases, the J end by 4 bases, with 10 bases between. The CDR3 region is CASSLAPGATGELFF. CDR3 sequence (DNA): TGCGCCAGCAGCTTGGCTCCCGGGGCCACCGGGGAGCTGTTTTTT.

V usage is TRBV18 and J usage is TRBJ1-2, with TRBD1 matching over 7 bases. The CDR3 is 15 residues long. Germline V gene sequence: CDR1 KGHSH, CDR2 LQKENI. After removal of 6 bases from V and 5 bases from J, the junction contained 12 bases not matched to a gene. The CDR3 DNA is TGTGCCAGCTCGCCGACAGGGAGGGGTCTTTATGGCTACACCTTC. Translation: CASSPTGRGLYGYTF.

This clonotype has ten or more counts. Just one base apart from a much larger clone, this may be a read error. V is TRBV6-4 and J is TRBJ2-2; TRBD2 might be the D (5 bases). This CDR3 has 14 amino acids. Germline loops: CDR1 MRHNA, CDR2 SNTAGT. CDR3 sequence (DNA): TGTGCCAGCAGTCTAGAATCGAACACCGGGGAGCGGTTTTTT. This sequence encodes CASSLESNTGERFF.

The chain is built from TRBV30 and TRBJ1-2; D gene ambiguous. V lost 6 bases and J 5 bases, leaving 10 bases between the germline ends. Germline CDR1 and CDR2: GTSNPN and SVGIG (reference sequence). This CDR3 spans 11 amino acids. Written as DNA, the CDR3 is TGTGCCTGCGGCAGAGGTTATGGCTACACCTTC. Encoded protein: CACGRGYGYTF.

This clonotype has ten or more counts. The rearrangement uses TRBV7-2 and TRBJ2-5; D unclear. Deletions cut 3 bases from V and 5 bases from J, with 10 bases between. Germline-derived CDR1 and CDR2 are SGHTA and FQGNSA. The CDR3 spans 13 residues. The chain's CDR3 is CASSFLLIETQYF. CDR3 bases: TGTGCCAGCAGCTTTTTGTTAATCGAGACCCAGTACTTC.

This clonotype was observed at least ten times. The chain links TRBV6-1 to TRBJ2-3, with D possibly called TRBD1 or TRBD2 (6 bases each). The CDR3 has 15 amino acids. The germline CDR1 and CDR2 sequences are MNHNS and SASEGT. Trimming cost V 4 bases and J 3 bases, with 14 bases left between them. In DNA, the CDR3 is TGTGCCAGCAGTGTAGAGGGGGGCAGAACAGATACGCAGTATTTT. Protein product: CASSVEGGRTDTQYF.

This clonotype has a count of ten or more. V usage is TRBV2 and J usage is TRBJ1-2; D unclear. V lost 4 bases, J lost 4 bases, and 7 bases lay in between. CDR3 length: 12 amino acids. Germline CDR1 reads SNHLY; CDR2 reads FYNNEI. In DNA form, the CDR3 reads TGTGCCAGCAGTGGGACCTTCTATGGCTACACCTTC. As protein: CASSGTFYGYTF.

This clonotype was counted many times. The V gene is TRBV20-1, the J gene TRBJ2-7, with 7 bases aligning to TRBD2. Germline CDR1 reads DFQATT; CDR2 reads SNEGSKA (reference sequence). V trimming: 6 bases; J trimming: 0 bases; junction bases outside the gene matches: 14. The CDR3 contains 16 residues. CDR3 amino acids: CSAPRERFGSSYEQYF. In nucleotides, the CDR3 is TGCAGTGCCCCGCGGGAGAGGTTTGGAAGCTCCTACGAGCAGTACTTC.

The chain uses TRBV5-1 and TRBJ2-1; either TRBD1 or TRBD2 may fit D (5 bases each). CDR1 SGHRS and CDR2 YFSETQ come from the germline V gene. CDR3 length equals 15 residues. V was pared by 0 bases and J by 7 bases, with 14 bases between. CDR3: CASSLGGAARNEQFF. The CDR3 nucleotides are TGCGCCAGCAGCTTGGGAGGGGCTGCGAGAAATGAGCAGTTCTTC.

This clonotype was observed at least ten times. The V gene is TRBV14, the J gene TRBJ2-3, with a tentative D call TRBD1 (5 bases). CDR1 SGHDN and CDR2 FVKESK come from the germline V gene. The CDR3 extends over 15 amino acids. Trimming removed 1 base from V and 1 base from J, with 9 bases in between. CDR3 DNA sequence: TGTGCCAGCAGCCAAGTCACAGGAGGCACAGATACGCAGTATTTT. It specifies CASSQVTGGTDTQYF.

This clonotype appeared many times. This rearrangement joins TRBV30 to TRBJ2-7; 8 nucleotides line up with TRBD2. The CDR3 runs 14 residues. CDR1 is GTSNPN, CDR2 SVGIG, per germline (reference sequence). V lost 0 bases and J lost 0; bases outside the gene matches: 1. The CDR3 protein is CAWSVLAGSYEQYF. The CDR3 DNA reads TGTGCCTGGAGTGTGCTAGCGGGCTCCTACGAGCAGTACTTC. The full variable domain, its missing parts supplied by reference TRBV30 and TRBJ2-7, is SQTIHQWPATLVQPVGSPLSLECTVEGTSNPNLYWYRQAAGRGLQLLFYSVGIGQISSEVPQNLSASRPQDRQFILSSKKLLLSDSGFYLCAWSVLAGSYEQYFGPGTRLTVT.

This clonotype showed up many times. CDR3 amino acids: CASSLGPLRSEKLFF. Here the CDR3 DNA reads TGTGCCAGCAGCTTAGGGCCTCTAAGGAGTGAAAAACTGTTTTTT. V gene TRBV7-2 combines with J gene TRBJ1-4; D is undetermined. The CDR3 loop spans 15 amino acids. Germline V lookup: CDR1 SGHTA, CDR2 FQGNSA. V was clipped by 1 base and J by 7 bases, with 13 bases between them.

Concerning this clonotype: Likely a read error: the CDR3 ends without its conserved phenylalanine or tryptophan. The chain combines TRBV28 with TRBJ1-4, with TRBD1 matching over 8 bases. The CDR3 has 18 amino acids. Trimming at V came to 4 bases and at J to 0 bases, leaving 10 bases not matched to a gene. Germline CDR1 and CDR2: MDHEN and SYDVKM. CDR3 DNA sequence: TGTGCCAGCAGTTCGAGTCAGGGGGCTCGGGCAACTAATGAAAAACTGTTTTAT. Amino acids: CASSSSQGARATNEKLFY.

This clonotype was seen ten or more times. The chain employs TRBV20-1 and TRBJ2-7; TRBD2 aligns across 9 bases. Germline CDR1 DFQATT, CDR2 SNEGSKA (reference sequence). Losses at the gene ends were 0 bases for V and 10 bases for J; bases not matched to a gene: 10. This CDR3 is built from 14 residues. The DNA for the CDR3 is TGCAGTGCTAGAGATCTAGCGGGGACCGGTTCCCAGTACTTC. Translation: CSARDLAGTGSQYF.

In this sample, this clonotype turned up many times. This rearrangement joins TRBV4-2 to TRBJ2-5, with D possibly being TRBD1 (5 bases). The germline V gene has CDR1 LGHNA and CDR2 YNFKEQ. The CDR3 extends over 14 amino acids. V was trimmed by 4 bases and J by 1 base, leaving 10 bases between them. The CDR3 DNA sequence: TGTGCCAGCAGCCCCGGACATTCCCAAGAGACCCAGTACTTC. It codes for CASSPGHSQETQYF.

V and J are TRBV7-2 and TRBJ1-6; no reliable D call. V lost 1 base to trimming and J lost 10 bases, with 8 bases between them. The germline CDR1 and CDR2 sequences are SGHTA and FQGNSA. The length of the CDR3 is 13 residues. Here the CDR3 reads CASSLGSRSPLHF. CDR3 nucleotides: TGTGCCAGCAGCTTAGGTTCACGGTCACCCCTCCACTTT.

This clonotype appeared many times. This rearrangement joins TRBV20-1 to TRBJ2-5; D may be TRBD2 (7 bases). Germline V gene sequence: CDR1 DFQATT, CDR2 SNEGSKA (reference sequence). The ends were cut back, 6 bases at V and 2 bases at J, with 22 bases in the middle. The CDR3 length is 16 residues. The CDR3 DNA reads as TGCAGTGCCCGGGGGGAACCGGGGGCCGGGCAAGAGACCCAGTACTTC. It yields the protein CSARGEPGAGQETQYF.

V is TRBV4-1 and J is TRBJ2-7; tentatively, D is TRBD1 (6 bases). Between the trimmed V and J ends, which lost 0 bases and 6 bases, there was a span of 15 bases. The germline V gene encodes CDR1 MGHRA and CDR2 YSYEKL. The CDR3 covers 15 residues. CDR3 in amino acids: CASSQETGFNGEQYF. The CDR3 DNA reads TGCGCCAGCAGCCAAGAGACAGGATTTAACGGCGAGCAGTACTTC.

This rearrangement joins TRBV5-5 to TRBJ1-5; TRBD1 agrees at 10 bases. This CDR3 is 17 amino acids long. Germline CDR1 and CDR2: SGHKS and YYEKEE (reference sequence). With 3 bases clipped from V and 2 bases from J, the junction kept 8 bases outside the gene matches. The CDR3 DNA sequence: TGTGCCAGCAGCTCAGGGACAGGGGTTTTAGGCAATCAGCCCCAGCATTTT. This encodes CASSSGTGVLGNQPQHF.

This clonotype was picked up many times. The chain employs TRBV28 and TRBJ2-3; the D gene is possibly TRBD2 (6 bases). The CDR3 has 16 residues. Germline V gene data show CDR1 as MDHEN and CDR2 as SYDVKM. V was clipped by 3 bases and J by 11 bases, with 24 bases between them. CDR3 coding DNA: TGTGCCAGCAGTTTCACAGGAGGGGAACGTCTCCAGGGGCAGTATTTT. It encodes CASSFTGGERLQGQYF.

This clonotype was counted ten times or more. This rearrangement joins TRBV6-5 to TRBJ2-5, with TRBD2 matching over 11 bases. The CDR3 has 15 amino acids. Germline V lookup: CDR1 MNHEY, CDR2 SVGAGI. The J segment lost 4 bases and the V segment lost 4 bases, leaving 5 bases of the junction unmatched. The chain's CDR3 is CASSSSGRTGETQYF. Written as DNA, the CDR3 is TGTGCCAGCAGTTCTAGCGGGAGGACGGGAGAGACCCAGTACTTC.

This clonotype was picked up many times. V is TRBV7-8 and J is TRBJ2-5, with 7 positions matching TRBD2. CDR1 is SGHVS and CDR2 is FQNEAQ in the germline V gene. V was pared by 6 bases and J by 1 base, with 8 bases of the junction left unmatched. This CDR3 comprises 15 residues. The CDR3: CASSRATSSQETQYF. The DNA for the CDR3 is TGTGCCAGCAGTCGAGCGACTAGCTCCCAAGAGACCCAGTACTTC.

The genes are TRBV28 and TRBJ1-3; the D is unclear. V dropped 2 bases and J dropped 4 bases, with 9 bases sitting between them. This CDR3 is 14 amino acids long. CDR1 is MDHEN, CDR2 SYDVKM, per germline. Here the CDR3 reads CASSLGSHGNTIYF. The CDR3 coding sequence is TGTGCCAGCAGTTTAGGGTCTCACGGAAACACCATATATTTT. The full variable domain, in which reference TRBV28 and TRBJ1-3 provide the parts outside the CDR3, is DVKVTQSSRYLVKRTGEKVFLECVQDMDHENMFWYRQDPGLGLRLIYFSYDVKMKEKGDIPEGYSVSREKKERFSLILESASTNQTSMYLCASSLGSHGNTIYFGEGSWLTVV.

This clonotype has at least ten counts. The chain employs TRBV4-1 and TRBJ2-1, with unresolved D. CDR1 MGHRA and CDR2 YSYEKL come from the germline V gene. This CDR3 spans 15 amino acids. Trimming left V 4 bases short and J 1 base short, with 11 bases between. CDR3 bases: TGCGCCAGCAGCCGAGACTCTGGGTCCTACAATGAGCAGTTCTTC. This sequence encodes CASSRDSGSYNEQFF.